The clone carrying this T cell receptor beta chain was counted a few times. CDR1 is ENHRY, CDR2 SYGVKD, per germline. This CDR3 comprises 13 residues. V gave up 3 bases and J gave up 3 bases, with 6 bases separating them. Source study methods: Reference gene primer amplification yielded estimated nucleated cell counts. Sequenced by immunoSEQ multiplex PCR; TCRdb stores in-frame clones only, minus some. The V and J calls and clone size are taken from that table; D and trimming were inferred from the DNA. The sample yields tens of thousands of clones, less than 90% seen once. This sample stems from a study of blood T cell repertoires in COVID-19. Study summary: The cDNA or gDNA used as material had been derived from T cells, B-cell-depleted T cells, or PBMCs.

The V and J genes are TRBV10-3 and TRBJ1-5; D not resolved. The TCR comes from a woman aged 60 to 75 with active COVID-19. Sequences were obtained from peripheral blood. Written as DNA, the CDR3 is TGTGCCATCAGTGACTCCGTCAATCAGCCCCAGCATTTT. Translating gives CAISDSVNQPQHF.